This entry concerns a single T cell receptor (beta chain). Its antigen is not identified. Amplification used 60 Vbeta primers and 13 Jbeta primers. TCRdb keeps only in-frame clones here, not all; method: immunoSEQ multiplex PCR. The sample consists of some 150,000 clones, over 70% of them appearing once. The data stem from a study of cytomegalovirus exposure and HLA in healthy donors. Germline trimming cut 7 bases from V and 0 bases from J; bases unmatched to any gene: 11. Germline V gene lookup returns CDR1 SGHRS and CDR2 YFSETQ. There are 17 residues in the CDR3. Study findings and constraints: Beyond CMV serostatus, there was no information to go on about immune exposure. The study carried out a later analysis of TCR beta sequences. It associated some 15,000 of them with specific HLA alleles at a false discovery rate of 0.05. A later analysis reportedly found fewer N-insertions in an Asian-associated ancestry cluster than the roughly 670-donor mean.

This sequence originates from a woman in her 40s in good health and CMV-seropositive. Input material: PBMCs. The chain combines TRBV5-1 with TRBJ2-1; TRBD2 matches 9 bases. The CDR3 loop reads CASSGIGLASSYNEQFF. For the CDR3, the DNA is TGCGCCAGCTCAGGAATCGGACTAGCGAGCTCCTACAATGAGCAGTTCTTC.